Below, 5 T cell receptor beta chains from the same sample are listed, as sequenced in a study of blood T cell repertoires in COVID-19. Profiled with immunoSEQ multiplex PCR; TCRdb holds only in-frame clones, not every one. The sample shows about 52,000 clones, more than 85% of them seen only once. Material for sequencing was peripheral blood. The receptors derive from a human donor with active COVID-19. The donor label of this sample is uncertain.

Of note for this clone: The junction shows a germline mismatch at one end, possibly a read error. This sequence joins TRBV7-2 and TRBJ2-7; TRBD2 matches at 7 bases. The CDR3 runs to 15 residues. From germline, CDR1 is SGHTA and CDR2 FQGNSA. CDR3 loop: CASRLGGGGSYEQYF. In nucleotides, the CDR3 is TGTGCCAGCAGATTAGGCGGCGGGGGCTCCTACGAGCAGTACTTC.

This chain uses TRBV6-4 with TRBJ2-7; 7 bases match TRBD2. The CDR3 loop spans 9 amino acids. J lost 12 bases, V lost 6 bases, and 2 bases had no gene match. Per the germline V gene, CDR1 is MRHNA and CDR2 is SNTAGT. CDR3 nucleotides: TGTGCCAGCAGGACTAGCCGGTACTTC. Residues: CASRTSRYF.

The chain has TRBV7-2 and TRBJ1-5; D unclear. Trimming pared 5 bases from V and 3 bases from J, leaving 14 bases between. This CDR3 is built from 15 residues. Germline CDR1 is SGHTA and CDR2 is FQGNSA. This CDR3 is CASSVDWSANQPQHF. CDR3 bases: TGTGCCAGCAGCGTAGATTGGAGCGCCAATCAGCCCCAGCATTTT.

J is TRBJ1-5 and V is TRBV5-5; 8 bases align to TRBD1. Germline values: CDR1 SGHKS, CDR2 YYEKEE (reference sequence). The length of the CDR3 is 15 residues. The J segment lost 7 bases and the V segment lost 4 bases, leaving 10 bases of the junction unmatched. The CDR3 sequence: CASSLTGGERQPQHF. DNA of the CDR3: TGTGCCAGCAGCCTCACAGGGGGGGAACGACAGCCCCAGCATTTT.

The sample holds a few counts of this clone. The V gene is TRBV7-3, the J gene TRBJ2-7; 9 bases match TRBD2. Germline-derived CDR1 and CDR2 are SGHTA and FQGTGA. The CDR3 is made up of 17 amino acids. The J segment lost 1 base and the V segment lost 4 bases, leaving 11 bases of the junction unmatched. DNA of the CDR3: TGTGCCAGCAGCTCACAATCGCGACTAGCGGCATCCTACGAGCAGTACTTC. This translates into CASSSQSRLAASYEQYF.